This TCR beta chain was retrieved from a study of T cells in Graves' hyperthyroidism and ophthalmopathy. Investigators excluded patients with uncontrolled infection, other autoimmune disease, pregnancy or lactation. Trimming cost V 4 bases and J 1 base, with 13 bases left between them. The CDR3 is made up of 15 amino acids. CDR1 is MNHNS, CDR2 SASEGT, per germline. Amplification of TCR beta CDR3 regions was performed using RNA transcripts as template. When the TCR CDR3 underwent first-round RT-PCR, the HTBI primer set was used. TCRdb re-called the multiplex PCR reads with MiXCR, one entry per CDR3 protein. The repertoire holds some 400,000 distinct CDR3 sequences, approximately 19% seen once, with around 4% in the top ten. At least ten counts were recorded for this clonotype.

V is TRBV6-1 and J is TRBJ2-5; the D call may be TRBD1 or TRBD2 (5 bases each). The sequence was obtained from a woman aged 18-35 years with Graves' hyperthyroidism. The specimen sequenced was blood. Here the CDR3 DNA reads TGTGCCAGCAGTGTATCGGGACGAACCCAAGAGACCCAGTACTTC. Translated: CASSVSGRTQETQYF.